The present entry profiles one TCR beta chain with its context. Its antigen is not known. A far larger clone is off by one base, so a read error is likely. Ten immunoSEQ deep assay plates held the unsorted PBMC DNA. Profiled with immunoSEQ multiplex PCR; TCRdb holds only in-frame clones, not every one. The sample lists some 450,000 clones; roughly four fifths were seen once. This sample stems from a study of shared clonotypes between healthy human individuals. General study findings and limits: How much donors shared clonotypes was expected to be affected by sequencing depth. A small donor pool kept down the genetic and exposure-history diversity that was represented.

The CDR3 loop spans 14 amino acids. Germline V CDR1 and CDR2: SGHDT, YYEEEE. The chain employs TRBV5-6 and TRBJ2-5; D is perhaps TRBD2 (5 bases). The end of the DNA aligns better with TRBJ2-7, so the J call may be wrong. The receptor was derived from a woman in her 40s in good health. Some clones in this sample may be carry-over from other donors' samples. The sequencing sample was made of PBMCs. CDR3 residues: CASSPGESASEQYF. CDR3 nucleotides: TGTGCCAGCAGCCCCGGGGAGTCTGCCTCCGAGCAGTACTTC.